This TCR beta chain was profiled in a study of blood T cell repertoires in COVID-19. Looking at the study overall: Samples representing acute and convalescent COVID-19 were sourced from the United States, Italy and Spain. T cells, B-cell-depleted T cells, or PBMCs provided the cDNA or gDNA that served as material.

Authors' processing steps: It was from reference gene primer amplification that nucleated cell counts were estimated. Generated by immunoSEQ multiplex PCR, the TCRdb table keeps only in-frame clones and is missing some. The V and J calls and clone size come from that table; D and trimming were worked out from the DNA. The sample includes hundreds of thousands of clones, approximately 81% of them seen just once. Recruitment covered under 25 US areas and drew participants whose ages spanned roughly 18 to 100 years. The sequence came from a woman between 25 and 40 years old who had been exposed to COVID-19. The sample taken for sequencing was PBMCs or T cells enriched from blood (not recorded which).

As DNA, the CDR3 is TGTGCCAGCAGCGGGGGACTAGCGGGGAGCCAAGAGACCCAGTACTTC. Its translation: CASSGGLAGSQETQYF. The V and J genes are TRBV2 and TRBJ2-5; 13 bases fit TRBD2. V was clipped by 6 bases and J by 1 base; unmatched bases: 5. Germline V gives CDR1 SNHLY, CDR2 FYNNEI. The CDR3 totals 16 residues.